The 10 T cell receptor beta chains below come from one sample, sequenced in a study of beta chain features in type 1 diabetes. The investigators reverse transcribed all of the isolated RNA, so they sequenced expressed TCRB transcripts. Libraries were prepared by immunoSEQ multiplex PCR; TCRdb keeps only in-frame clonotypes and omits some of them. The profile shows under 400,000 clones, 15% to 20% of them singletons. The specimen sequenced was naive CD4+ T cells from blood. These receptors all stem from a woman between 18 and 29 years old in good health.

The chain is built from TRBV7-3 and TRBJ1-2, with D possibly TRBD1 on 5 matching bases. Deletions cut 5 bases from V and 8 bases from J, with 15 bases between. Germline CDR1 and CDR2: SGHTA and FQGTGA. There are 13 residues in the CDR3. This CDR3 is CASSPDSLGGYTF. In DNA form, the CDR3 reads TGTGCCAGCAGCCCAGACAGTCTGGGGGGCTACACCTTC. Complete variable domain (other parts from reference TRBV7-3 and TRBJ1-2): GAGVSQTPSNKVTEKGKYVELRCDPISGHTALYWYRQSLGQGPEFLIYFQGTGAADDSGLPNDRFFAVRPEGSVSTLKIQRTERGDSAVYLCASSPDSLGGYTFGSGTRLTVV.

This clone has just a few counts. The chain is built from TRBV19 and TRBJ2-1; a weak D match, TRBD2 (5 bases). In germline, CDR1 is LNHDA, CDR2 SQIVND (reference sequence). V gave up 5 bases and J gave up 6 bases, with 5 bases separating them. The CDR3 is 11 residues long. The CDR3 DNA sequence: TGTGCCAGTAGTCGGGGCAATGAGCAGTTCTTC. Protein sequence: CASSRGNEQFF.

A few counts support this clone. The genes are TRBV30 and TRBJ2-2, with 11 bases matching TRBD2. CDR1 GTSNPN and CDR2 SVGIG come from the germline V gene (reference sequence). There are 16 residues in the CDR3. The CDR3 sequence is CARRVAGGPGTGELFF. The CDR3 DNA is TGTGCACGCAGGGTAGCGGGGGGGCCGGGAACCGGGGAGCTGTTTTTT.

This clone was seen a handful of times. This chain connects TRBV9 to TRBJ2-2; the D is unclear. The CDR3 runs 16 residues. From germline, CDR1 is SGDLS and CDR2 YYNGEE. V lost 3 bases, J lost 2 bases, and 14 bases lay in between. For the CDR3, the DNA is TGTGCCAGCAGCGCCAGGTCCGAGACAAACACCGGGGAGCTGTTTTTT. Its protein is CASSARSETNTGELFF. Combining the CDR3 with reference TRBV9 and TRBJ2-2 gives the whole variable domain DSGVTQTPKHLITATGQRVTLRCSPRSGDLSVYWYQQSLDQGLQFLIQYYNGEERAKGNILERFSAQQFPDLHSELNLSSLELGDSALYFCASSARSETNTGELFFGEGSRLTVL.

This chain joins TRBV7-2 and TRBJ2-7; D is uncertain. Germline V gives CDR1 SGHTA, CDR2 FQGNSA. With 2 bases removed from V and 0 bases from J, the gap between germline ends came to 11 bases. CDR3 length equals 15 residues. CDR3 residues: CASSLFLLSSYEQYF. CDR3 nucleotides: TGTGCCAGCAGCTTATTCCTACTAAGCTCCTACGAGCAGTACTTC.

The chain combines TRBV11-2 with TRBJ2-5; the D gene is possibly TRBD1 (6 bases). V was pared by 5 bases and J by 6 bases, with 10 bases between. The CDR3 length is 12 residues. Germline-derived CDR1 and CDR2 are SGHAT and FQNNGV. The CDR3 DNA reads TGTGCCAGCAGCCAGCAGGGGAAGACCCAGTACTTC. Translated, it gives CASSQQGKTQYF.

CDR3: CASKDRVLNYGYTF. DNA of the CDR3: TGTGCCAGCAAGGACAGGGTGTTAAACTATGGCTACACCTTC. The rearrangement uses TRBV6-6 and TRBJ1-2, with 8 bases fitting TRBD1. Germline V gene data show CDR1 as MNHNY and CDR2 as SVGAGI (reference sequence). This CDR3 is built from 14 residues. Unmatched junction bases numbered 6, after V lost 7 bases and J lost 2 bases.

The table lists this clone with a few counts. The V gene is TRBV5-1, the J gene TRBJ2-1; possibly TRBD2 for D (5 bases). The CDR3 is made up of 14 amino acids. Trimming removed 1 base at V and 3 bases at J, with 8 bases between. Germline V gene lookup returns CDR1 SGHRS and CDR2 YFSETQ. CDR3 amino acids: CASSLNAGYNEQFF. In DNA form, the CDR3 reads TGCGCCAGCAGCTTGAATGCGGGCTACAATGAGCAGTTCTTC.

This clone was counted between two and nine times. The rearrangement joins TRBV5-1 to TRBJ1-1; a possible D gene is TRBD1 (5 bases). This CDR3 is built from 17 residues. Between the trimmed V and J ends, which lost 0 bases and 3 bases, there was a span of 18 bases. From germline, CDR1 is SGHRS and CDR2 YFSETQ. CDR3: CASSLVGGGTGYTEAFF. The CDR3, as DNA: TGCGCCAGCAGCTTGGTCGGGGGGGGAACGGGATACACTGAAGCTTTCTTT.

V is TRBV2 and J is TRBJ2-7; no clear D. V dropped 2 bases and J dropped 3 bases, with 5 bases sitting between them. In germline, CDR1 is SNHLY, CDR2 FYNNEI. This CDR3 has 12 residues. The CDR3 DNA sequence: TGTGCCAGCAGTGAACAAAACTACGAGCAGTACTTC. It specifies CASSEQNYEQYF.